This TCR beta chain was captured by sequencing in a study of blood T cell repertoires in COVID-19. Study overall: Some COVID-19 samples were acute and others convalescent; all came from the United States, Italy and Spain. PBMCs, B-cell-depleted T cells, or T cells provided the cDNA or gDNA that made up the material.

This CDR3 has 14 amino acids. Germline V gives CDR1 MDHEN, CDR2 SYDVKM. Trimming removed 5 bases from V and 3 bases from J, with 11 bases in between. In the original analysis: Reference gene primer amplification yielded estimated nucleated cell counts. Libraries were prepared by immunoSEQ multiplex PCR; TCRdb keeps only in-frame clonotypes and omits some of them. From that table come the V and J calls and clone size; the DNA was used to work out D and trimming. The sample yields 250,000 to 350,000 clones, about 85% seen once. The receptor's source is a woman between 45 and 60 years old who had recovered from COVID-19. The rearrangement uses TRBV28 and TRBJ1-5; D may be TRBD1 (5 bases). Sequencing was done on a sample of peripheral blood. CDR3 amino acids: CASSPQGNNQPQHF. CDR3 coding DNA: TGTGCCAGCAGTCCTCAGGGAAACAATCAGCCCCAGCATTTT.